A selection of T cell receptor beta chains follows, all from one sample in a study of T cell responses to AZD1222 COVID-19 vaccine. Assay: immunoSEQ multiplex PCR; the TCRdb copy retains only in-frame clones and omits some. Of tens of thousands of clones listed, roughly nine tenths are singletons. This sample comprised peripheral blood, obtained 28 days after the second AZD1222 dose. The receptors originated from an adult who received the AZD1222 COVID-19 vaccine. Both conserved end residues are part of each CDR3. A D gene is named only where the DNA matches it firmly. Only part of the rows carry a size: once, few, many, or a class if the clone is expanded.

size: .
D: .
J: TRBJ1-1
V: TRBV11-2
DNA: TGTGCCAGCAGCTTAGATGACCGAAGGGGAGCTTTCTTT
CDR3: CASSLDDRRGAFF

size: once
D: .
J: TRBJ2-3
V: TRBV7-8
DNA: TGTGCCAGCAGCTTCAGGGGCGGAGATACGCAGTATTTT
CDR3: CASSFRGGDTQYF

size: once
D: .
J: TRBJ1-4
V: TRBV5-4
DNA: TGTGCCAGCAGCTTGGCCGAAGGGGGATACGAAAAACTGTTTTTT
CDR3: CASSLAEGGYEKLFF

size: .
D: TRBD1
J: TRBJ2-7
V: TRBV12-3/TRBV12-4
DNA: TGTGCCAGCGCACCCGGGACAGGGGTAGAGCAGTACTTC
CDR3: CASAPGTGVEQYF

size: .
D: TRBD1
J: TRBJ2-5
V: TRBV10-3
DNA: TGTGCCACCGGCGTACAGGGGGAGACCCAGTACTTC
CDR3: CATGVQGETQYF

size: .
D: TRBD2
J: TRBJ2-1
V: TRBV3-1/TRBV3-2
DNA: TGTGCCAGCAGCCAACTAGCGGGGGTCAATGAGCAGTTCTTC
CDR3: CASSQLAGVNEQFF

size: .
D: .
J: TRBJ1-2
V: TRBV6-2/TRBV6-3
DNA: TGTGCCAGCAGTTACCCGGGACACTCAACCTTC
CDR3: CASSYPGHSTF

size: .
D: .
J: TRBJ1-2
V: TRBV7-2
DNA: TGTGCCAGCAGCTTAGAGGGGTCATTCACCTATGGCTACACCTTC
CDR3: CASSLEGSFTYGYTF

size: .
D: .
J: TRBJ1-2
V: TRBV5-5
DNA: TGTGCCAGCAGCTTGCAGGGGCCCAACTATGGCTACACCTTC
CDR3: CASSLQGPNYGYTF

size: .
D: .
J: TRBJ1-3
V: TRBV27
DNA: TGTGCCAGCAGTTTGAGGCGGCACAATTTTGAACCTGCTGGAAACACCATATATTTT
CDR3: CASSLRRHNFEPAGNTIYF

size: .
D: .
J: TRBJ1-3
V: TRBV18
DNA: TGTGCCAGCTCACCCGACATAACTGGAAACACCATATATTTT
CDR3: CASSPDITGNTIYF

size: .
D: TRBD1
J: TRBJ1-1
V: TRBV15
DNA: TGTGCCACCAGCATAGGACAGGGGGCCAAGACGAACACTGAAGCTTTCTTT
CDR3: CATSIGQGAKTNTEAFF

size: few
D: .
J: TRBJ2-3
V: TRBV4-1
DNA: TGCGCCAGCAGCCAAGAGAGGCAGGGTGGGGCCACAGATACGCAGTATTTT
CDR3: CASSQERQGGATDTQYF

size: .
D: .
J: TRBJ1-3
V: TRBV6-5
DNA: TGTGCCAGCAGTTACGCGGACAGTTACACCATATATTTT
CDR3: CASSYADSYTIYF

size: .
D: .
J: TRBJ2-5
V: TRBV28
DNA: TGTGCCAGCAGTGTCAGGGGAAAGACCCAGTACTTC
CDR3: CASSVRGKTQYF

size: .
D: .
J: TRBJ2-6
V: TRBV7-2
DNA: TGTGCCAGCAGCTTAGTCAGTTACTCTGGGGCCAACGTCCTGACTTTC
CDR3: CASSLVSYSGANVLTF

size: .
D: .
J: TRBJ2-3
V: TRBV11-3
DNA: TGTGCCAGCAGCAAGCAGGGGGGCTTGGGCACAGATACGCAGTATTTT
CDR3: CASSKQGGLGTDTQYF

size: .
D: .
J: TRBJ2-7
V: TRBV6-5
DNA: TGTGCCAGCAGTTCTACCGCGACAGAGGGTTACGAGCAGTACTTC
CDR3: CASSSTATEGYEQYF

size: .
D: TRBD1
J: TRBJ2-7
V: TRBV15
DNA: TGTGCCACCAGCAGAGATTCAGGGGGCTACGAGCAGTACTTC
CDR3: CATSRDSGGYEQYF

size: .
D: .
J: TRBJ2-7
V: TRBV7-2
DNA: TGTGCCAGCAGCTTATTCAAGGGCAGGGGTTACGAGCAGTACTTC
CDR3: CASSLFKGRGYEQYF

size: once
D: .
J: TRBJ2-2
V: TRBV7-9
DNA: TGTGCCAGCAGCTTAGTTGACAGACCCACCGGGGAGCTGTTTTTT
CDR3: CASSLVDRPTGELFF

size: .
D: .
J: TRBJ1-6
V: TRBV13
DNA: TGTGCCAGCAGCTTATCTGGCCACCCACTGAATAATTCACCCCTCCACTTT
CDR3: CASSLSGHPLNNSPLHF

size: once
D: .
J: TRBJ2-5
V: TRBV11-2
DNA: TGTGCCAGCAGCCCCCGGTACCAAGAGACCCAGTACTTC
CDR3: CASSPRYQETQYF

size: .
D: TRBD2
J: TRBJ2-2
V: TRBV19
DNA: TGTGCCACCCAAGGGAGCGGGGCCACCGGGGAGCTGTTTTTT
CDR3: CATQGSGATGELFF

size: .
D: .
J: TRBJ1-2
V: TRBV6-5
DNA: TGTGCCAGCAGTTACTCGTACTCCACCAACTATGGCTACACCTTC
CDR3: CASSYSYSTNYGYTF

size: .
D: .
J: TRBJ2-7
V: TRBV6-5
DNA: TGTGCCAGCAGTCCGCGAACTGGGACGGGGTACTTC
CDR3: CASSPRTGTGYF

size: .
D: .
J: TRBJ2-7
V: TRBV6-5
DNA: TGTGCCAGCAGGCGGGACGAAGGCTACGAGCAGTACTTC
CDR3: CASRRDEGYEQYF

size: .
D: TRBD2
J: TRBJ2-7
V: TRBV18
DNA: TGTGCCAGCTCACCTTCCAGCGGGGTCTCCTACGAGCAGTACTTC
CDR3: CASSPSSGVSYEQYF

size: .
D: .
J: TRBJ2-5
V: TRBV7-2
DNA: TGTGCCAGCAGCCCAGCTGGGGTGGGGACCCAGTACTTC
CDR3: CASSPAGVGTQYF

size: few
D: .
J: TRBJ1-2
V: TRBV5-8
DNA: TGTGCCAGCAGCTTAGGCCCGCGGGATGGCTACACCTTC
CDR3: CASSLGPRDGYTF